The clone carrying this T cell receptor (beta chain) was detected ten times or more. What it binds is not known. Diagnosis of hyperthyroidism was new in patients aged 18 to 65, and its duration was under 2 months. It was at first hyperthyroidism diagnosis, before any ophthalmopathy symptoms, that the blood sample was taken. The sample belongs to a study of T cells in Graves' hyperthyroidism and ophthalmopathy. Across the whole study: Once the initial diagnosis was made, peripheral blood was obtained before any treatment.

What was amplified from RNA transcripts were TCR beta CDR3 regions. First-round RT-PCR of the TCR CDR3 relied on the HTBI primer set. MiXCR was run by TCRdb on the multiplex PCR reads, yielding one entry per CDR3 protein. The sample records more than 550,000 distinct CDR3 sequences, under 20% being singletons. CDR1 is SGHRS, CDR2 YFSETQ, per germline. The CDR3 is 17 residues long. V lost 6 bases to trimming and J lost 5 bases; unmatched junction nucleotides: 15. Study results and limitations: Most thyroid clonotypes expanded above 0.001 were also detected in blood.

This clonotype was sampled from a woman aged 45-65 years with Graves' hyperthyroidism that later progressed to Graves' ophthalmopathy. The sequencing sample was made of blood. The chain links TRBV5-1 to TRBJ2-1; 9 bases fit TRBD2. The CDR3 nucleotides read TGCGCCAGCACACTGGGTCCTGCGGGGGGGCCCCACAATGAGCAGTTCTTC. Amino acids: CASTLGPAGGPHNEQFF. Together with reference TRBV5-1 and TRBJ2-1, the CDR3 gives the full variable domain: KAGVTQTPRYLIKTRGQQVTLSCSPISGHRSVSWYQQTPGQGLQFLFEYFSETQRNKGNFPGRFSGRQFSNSRSEMNVSTLELGDSALYLCASTLGPAGGPHNEQFFGPGTRLTVL.